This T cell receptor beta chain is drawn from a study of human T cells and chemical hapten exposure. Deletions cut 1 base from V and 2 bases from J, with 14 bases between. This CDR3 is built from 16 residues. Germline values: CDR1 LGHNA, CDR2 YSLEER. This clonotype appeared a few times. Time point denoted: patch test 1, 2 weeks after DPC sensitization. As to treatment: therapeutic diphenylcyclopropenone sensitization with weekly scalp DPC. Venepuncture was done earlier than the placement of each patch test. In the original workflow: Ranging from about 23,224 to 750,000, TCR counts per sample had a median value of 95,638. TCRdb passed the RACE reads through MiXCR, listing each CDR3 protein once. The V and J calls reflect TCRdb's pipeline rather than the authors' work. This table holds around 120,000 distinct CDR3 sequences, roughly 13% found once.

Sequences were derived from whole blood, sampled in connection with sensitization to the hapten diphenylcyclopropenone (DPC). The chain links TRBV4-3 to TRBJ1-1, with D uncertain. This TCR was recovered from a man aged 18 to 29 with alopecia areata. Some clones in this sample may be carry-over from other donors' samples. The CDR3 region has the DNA TGCGCCAGCAGCCAAGGTGCCCTGCTCTCAAACACTGAAGCTTTCTTT. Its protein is CASSQGALLSNTEAFF.